The 5 T cell receptor beta chains below were found in one sample sequenced in a study of CD8+CD57+ T cells in acquired aplastic anemia. The sequenced patients had an expansion of CD8+CD57+ cells seen by flow cytometry. It was genomic DNA that served as the template for profiling TCR beta VDJ and CDR3. A single record per CDR3 protein comes from TCRdb applying MiXCR to the reads. The sample lists 450,000 to 600,000 distinct CDR3 sequences, over 25% occurring once. Sequenced material: sorted CD4+, CD8+, or CD8+CD57+ T cells (not recorded which) from PBMCs. Receptors were obtained from a human donor with aplastic anemia.

This chain uses TRBV2 with TRBJ1-6; D may be TRBD1 (5 bases). The V end was cut by 6 bases, the J end by 7 bases, with 13 bases between. Looked up from germline, CDR1 is SNHLY and CDR2 is FYNNEI. The CDR3 runs 14 residues. The CDR3 is CASRGGGRNSPLHF. The CDR3 DNA sequence: TGTGCCAGCAGGGGGGGGGGGAGAAATTCACCCCTCCACTTT.

The J gene is TRBJ2-7, the V gene TRBV10-1; tentative D call: TRBD1 (6 bases). Germline lookup yields CDR1 WNHNN and CDR2 SYGVQD (reference sequence). The CDR3 length is 14 residues. V lost 2 bases to trimming and J lost 1 base, with 9 bases between them. This chain's CDR3 is CASSEARGSYEQYF. The CDR3 DNA reads TGCGCCAGCAGTGAGGCGAGGGGGTCCTACGAGCAGTACTTC.

This chain connects TRBV30 to TRBJ1-6; D gene unclear. In germline, CDR1 is GTSNPN, CDR2 SVGIG (reference sequence). This CDR3 spans 14 amino acids. V was cut by 0 bases and J by 8 bases, with 11 bases left in between. The CDR3 sequence is CAWSVRAGHSPLHF. The CDR3 DNA reads TGTGCCTGGAGTGTACGGGCGGGTCATTCACCCCTCCACTTT.

This rearrangement joins TRBV20-1 to TRBJ1-1; the D gene is possibly TRBD1 (5 bases). CDR1 is DFQATT, CDR2 SNEGSKA, per germline (reference sequence). V lost 4 bases to trimming and J lost 7 bases, with 16 bases between them. This CDR3 contains 13 residues. CDR3 protein: CSANGRDPLEAFF. For the CDR3, the DNA is TGCAGTGCTAACGGGAGGGACCCACTTGAAGCTTTCTTT.

CDR3 sequence reads: CSARDRRQGYFTQYF. The CDR3 DNA follows: TGCAGTGCTAGAGATCGGAGACAGGGGTATTTTACGCAGTATTTT. The chain couples TRBV20-1 to TRBJ2-3, with 8 positions matching TRBD1. The CDR3 length is 15 residues. Per the germline V gene, CDR1 is DFQATT and CDR2 is SNEGSKA (reference sequence). V lost 0 bases and J lost 8; bases outside the gene matches: 10.